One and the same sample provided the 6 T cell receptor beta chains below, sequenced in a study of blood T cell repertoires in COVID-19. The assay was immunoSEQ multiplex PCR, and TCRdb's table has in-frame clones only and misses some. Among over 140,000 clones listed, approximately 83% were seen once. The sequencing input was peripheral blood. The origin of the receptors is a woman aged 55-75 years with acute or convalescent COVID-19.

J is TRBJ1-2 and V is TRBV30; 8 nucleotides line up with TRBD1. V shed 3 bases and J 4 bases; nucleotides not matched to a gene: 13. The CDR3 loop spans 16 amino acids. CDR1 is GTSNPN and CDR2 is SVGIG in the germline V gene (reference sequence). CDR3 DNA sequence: TGTGCCTGGAGGCGGGACAGGCTGCTTTCGGGCTATGGCTACACCTTC. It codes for CAWRRDRLLSGYGYTF.

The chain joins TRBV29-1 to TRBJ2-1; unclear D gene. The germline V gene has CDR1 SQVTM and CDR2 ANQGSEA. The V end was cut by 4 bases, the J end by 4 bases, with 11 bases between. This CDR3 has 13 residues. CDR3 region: CSVGAGTYNEQFF. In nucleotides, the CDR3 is TGCAGCGTTGGGGCAGGTACATACAATGAGCAGTTCTTC.

CDR3 nucleotide sequence: TGCGCCAGCAGCCAGGAGGGCGGGAGGGCCTGGTCTCATGAGCAGTTCTTC. Translated, it gives CASSQEGGRAWSHEQFF. The genes are TRBV4-3 and TRBJ2-1; 9 nucleotides match TRBD2. The V and J ends lost 3 bases and 8 bases, in that order; junction bases with no gene match: 14. The CDR3 totals 17 residues. The germline V gene encodes CDR1 LGHNA and CDR2 YSLEER.

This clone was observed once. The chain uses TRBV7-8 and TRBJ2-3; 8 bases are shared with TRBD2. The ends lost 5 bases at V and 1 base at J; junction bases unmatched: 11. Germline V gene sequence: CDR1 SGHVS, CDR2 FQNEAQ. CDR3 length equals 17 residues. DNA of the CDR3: TGTGCCAGCAGCAAAACGGAGATGACTAGCGGCACAGATACGCAGTATTTT. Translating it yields CASSKTEMTSGTDTQYF. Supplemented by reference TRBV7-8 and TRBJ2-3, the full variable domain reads GAGVSQSPRYKVAKRGQDVALRCDPISGHVSLFWYQQALGQGPEFLTYFQNEAQLDKSGLPSDRFFAERPEGSVSTLKIQRTQQEDSAVYLCASSKTEMTSGTDTQYFGPGTRLTVL.

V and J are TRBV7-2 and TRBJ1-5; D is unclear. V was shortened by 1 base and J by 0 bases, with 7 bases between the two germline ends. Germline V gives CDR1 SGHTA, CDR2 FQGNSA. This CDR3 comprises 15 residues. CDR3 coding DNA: TGTGCCAGCAGCTTAGGTCCGTATAGCAATCAGCCCCAGCATTTT. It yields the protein CASSLGPYSNQPQHF.

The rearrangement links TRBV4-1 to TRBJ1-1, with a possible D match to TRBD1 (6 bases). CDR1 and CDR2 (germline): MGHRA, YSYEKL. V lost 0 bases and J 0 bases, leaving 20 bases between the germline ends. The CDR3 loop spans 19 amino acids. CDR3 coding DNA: TGCGCCAGCAGCCAAGATCTTTGGGGGACACCTTCCTTGAACACTGAAGCTTTCTTT. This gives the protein CASSQDLWGTPSLNTEAFF.